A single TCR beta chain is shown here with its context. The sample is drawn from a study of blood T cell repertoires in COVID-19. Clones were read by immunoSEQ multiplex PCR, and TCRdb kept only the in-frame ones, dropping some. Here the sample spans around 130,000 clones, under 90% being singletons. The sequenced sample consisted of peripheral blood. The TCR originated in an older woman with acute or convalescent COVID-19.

The CDR3 protein is CASSGTGGVYGYTF. The CDR3 region has the DNA TGTGCCAGCAGTGGGACAGGGGGCGTCTATGGCTACACCTTC. The chain links TRBV2 to TRBJ1-2; TRBD1 aligns across 11 bases. Germline CDR1 and CDR2: SNHLY and FYNNEI. This CDR3 spans 14 amino acids. J gave up 4 bases and V 4 bases, and 2 bases lay outside the gene matches.